The source of this T cell receptor beta chain is a study of cytomegalovirus exposure and HLA in healthy donors. Trimming took 1 base from V and 1 from J, leaving 7 bases between them. This CDR3 comprises 14 residues. Germline V gene sequence: CDR1 MNHEY, CDR2 SVGAGI. Vbeta (60) and Jbeta (13) primers were used in the PCR. Method: immunoSEQ multiplex PCR; TCRdb's copy keeps in-frame clones and lacks some. The repertoire holds 190,000 or so clones, with approximately 80% as singletons. The chain links TRBV6-5 to TRBJ1-1; D is uncertain. This receptor was identified in a boy aged 5-17 years in good health and CMV-seronegative. Input material: PBMCs. CDR3 sequence (DNA): TGTGCCAGCAGTTACTGGCAGGCGAACACTGAAGCTTTCTTT. Translating it yields CASSYWQANTEAFF.